The 23 T cell receptor beta chains in this list originate from one sample, sequenced in a study of blood T cell repertoires in COVID-19. Profiled with immunoSEQ multiplex PCR; TCRdb holds only in-frame clones, not every one. The sample consists of 400,000 or so clones, over 85% of them appearing once. What was sequenced was peripheral blood. All receptors derive from a man aged 18 to 30 with COVID-19, enrolled during active disease.

The chain has TRBV2 and TRBJ2-6; 8 nucleotides line up with TRBD1. The junction had 15 bases not matched to a gene; V was cut back by 8 bases and J by 0 bases. The CDR3 has 19 amino acids. Germline V gene lookup returns CDR1 SNHLY and CDR2 FYNNEI. The CDR3 DNA reads TGTGCCAGCGGTCAACCCCCGGGACAGGTTATCTCTGGGGCCAACGTCCTGACTTTC. Protein product: CASGQPPGQVISGANVLTF. Full variable domain (outside the CDR3, taken from reference TRBV2 and TRBJ2-6): EPEVTQTPSHQVTQMGQEVILRCVPISNHLYFYWYRQILGQKVEFLVSFYNNEISEKSEIFDDQFSVERPDGSNFTLKIRSTKLEDSAMYFCASGQPPGQVISGANVLTFGAGSRLTVL.

The genes are TRBV19 and TRBJ2-3; D is undetermined. Germline CDR1 LNHDA, CDR2 SQIVND (reference sequence). V was cut by 3 bases and J by 6 bases, with 4 bases left in between. The CDR3 loop spans 11 amino acids. CDR3 sequence (DNA): TGTGCCAGTAGTATCAGGGATACGCAGTATTTT. It is translated as CASSIRDTQYF. Looking up the rest from reference TRBV19 and TRBJ2-3 gives the full variable domain: DGGITQSPKYLFRKEGQNVTLSCEQNLNHDAMYWYRQDPGQGLRLIYYSQIVNDFQKGDIAEGYSVSREKKESFPLTVTSAQKNPTAFYLCASSIRDTQYFGPGTRLTVL.

This clone was seen only once. The V and J genes are TRBV5-6 and TRBJ1-2; D gene uncertain. In germline, CDR1 is SGHDT, CDR2 YYEEEE. V was pared by 4 bases and J by 5 bases, with 12 bases between. This CDR3 comprises 13 residues. The CDR3 loop reads CASSPREFYGYTF. CDR3 coding DNA: TGTGCCAGCAGCCCGAGAGAATTTTATGGCTACACCTTC.

J is TRBJ2-7 and V is TRBV30, with 7 bases that match TRBD1. V was clipped by 3 bases and J by 3 bases; unmatched bases: 5. CDR3 size: 13 residues. The germline gives CDR1 GTSNPN, CDR2 SVGIG (reference sequence). This CDR3 reads CAWSADRVYEQYF. The CDR3 bases are TGTGCCTGGAGCGCTGACAGGGTCTACGAGCAGTACTTC. The full variable domain, rest sourced from reference TRBV30 and TRBJ2-7, is SQTIHQWPATLVQPVGSPLSLECTVEGTSNPNLYWYRQAAGRGLQLLFYSVGIGQISSEVPQNLSASRPQDRQFILSSKKLLLSDSGFYLCAWSADRVYEQYFGPGTRLTVT.

In its sample, this clone was seen once. CDR3 bases: TGTGCCGCGAGCAGGGACAGGGGTACGGGGGAGCAGTACTTC. Protein product: CAASRDRGTGEQYF. The genes are TRBV6-5 and TRBJ2-7, with 10 bases fitting TRBD1. The trim removed 11 bases at V and 7 bases at J, leaving 14 bases unmatched. The CDR3 has 14 amino acids. Per germline, CDR1 MNHEY and CDR2 SVGAGI.

V is TRBV7-3 and J is TRBJ2-1; tentative D call: TRBD2 (6 bases). V was cut by 5 bases and J by 4 bases, with 15 bases left in between. This CDR3 contains 15 residues. Looked up from germline, CDR1 is SGHTA and CDR2 is FQGTGA. CDR3 protein: CASSAGAGAYNEQFF. The CDR3, as DNA: TGTGCCAGCAGCGCAGGAGCGGGCGCGTACAATGAGCAGTTCTTC.

The chain carries TRBV7-9 and TRBJ2-7, with TRBD2 matching over 13 bases. V shed 4 bases and J 3 bases; nucleotides not matched to a gene: 3. Per the germline V gene, CDR1 is SEHNR and CDR2 is FQNEAQ (reference sequence). This CDR3 is 15 amino acids long. This CDR3 reads CASSSGLAGVYEQYF. CDR3 bases: TGTGCCAGCAGCTCCGGACTAGCGGGAGTCTACGAGCAGTACTTC.

This chain links TRBV7-9 with TRBJ2-7, with TRBD1 matching over 8 bases. The CDR3 has 13 amino acids. Germline values: CDR1 SEHNR, CDR2 FQNEAQ (reference sequence). With 3 bases clipped from V and 6 bases from J, the junction kept 4 bases outside the gene matches. CDR3 in amino acids: CASSFQGASEQYF. The CDR3 DNA reads TGTGCCAGCAGCTTCCAGGGGGCCTCCGAGCAGTACTTC.

This clone was seen once. The J gene is TRBJ2-3, the V gene TRBV2; D is unclear. Per the germline V gene, CDR1 is SNHLY and CDR2 is FYNNEI. This CDR3 is 12 amino acids long. Trimming left V 6 bases short and J 4 bases short, with 8 bases between. The CDR3, as DNA: TGTGCCAGCAGAGGAGACGCAGATACGCAGTATTTT. Translating it yields CASRGDADTQYF.

The chain combines TRBV7-8 with TRBJ2-7, with D possibly TRBD2 on 5 matching bases. The CDR3 has 12 residues. The germline V gene has CDR1 SGHVS and CDR2 FQNEAQ. Between the trimmed V and J ends, which lost 5 bases and 3 bases, there was a span of 8 bases. CDR3 nucleotide sequence: TGTGCCAGCAGCCCGGGGATCTACGAGCAGTACTTC. Translating it yields CASSPGIYEQYF.

J is TRBJ2-7 and V is TRBV27, with 8 bases identical to TRBD1. The CDR3 is 13 residues long. Germline CDR1 MNHEY, CDR2 SMNVEV (reference sequence). V was pared by 6 bases and J by 3 bases, with 4 bases of the junction left unmatched. The CDR3 DNA is TGTGCCAGCAGACAACAGGGGGTCTACGAGCAGTACTTC. Residues: CASRQQGVYEQYF.

The V gene is TRBV2, the J gene TRBJ2-5, with 11 positions matching TRBD2. Unmatched junction bases numbered 9, after V lost 7 bases and J lost 5 bases. The CDR3 runs 15 residues. The germline V gene encodes CDR1 SNHLY and CDR2 FYNNEI. The CDR3 loop is CASIARLAGQETQYF. Written as DNA, the CDR3 is TGTGCCAGCATAGCCCGACTAGCGGGGCAGGAGACCCAGTACTTC. The full variable domain, rest sourced from reference TRBV2 and TRBJ2-5, is EPEVTQTPSHQVTQMGQEVILRCVPISNHLYFYWYRQILGQKVEFLVSFYNNEISEKSEIFDDQFSVERPDGSNFTLKIRSTKLEDSAMYFCASIARLAGQETQYFGPGTRLLVL.

The V gene is TRBV21-1, the J gene TRBJ2-5; TRBD2 is the table's D call, not checked against the DNA. TRBV21-1 is an annotated pseudogene. This CDR3 region has 16 residues. The CDR3 coding sequence is TGTGCCAGCAGCAAAGTGTGTGAGGGTTTTGAGGAGACCCAGTACTTC. Protein product: CASSKVCEGFEETQYF.

The rearrangement joins TRBV13 to TRBJ1-2; D might be TRBD1 (6 bases). Trimming took off 5 bases at V and 4 bases at J, with 17 bases between the two ends. The germline V gene has CDR1 PRHDT and CDR2 FYEKMQ (reference sequence). This CDR3 comprises 15 residues. CDR3 in DNA: TGTGCCAGCAGCCCTCAGGGGCCCCTTAGCTATGGCTACACCTTC. The encoded protein is CASSPQGPLSYGYTF.

Here the CDR3 reads CASSSTGDTGNTIYF. The CDR3 DNA reads TGCGCCAGCAGTTCAACAGGGGATACTGGAAACACCATATATTTT. The genes are TRBV5-1 and TRBJ1-3; 7 nucleotides align to TRBD1. This CDR3 is 15 amino acids long. V trimming: 5 bases; J trimming: 2 bases; junction bases outside the gene matches: 7. Per the germline V gene, CDR1 is SGHRS and CDR2 is YFSETQ.

The rearrangement joins TRBV4-1 to TRBJ2-7, with D perhaps matching TRBD1 (6 bases). The germline V and J ends were trimmed by 0 bases and 2 bases, with 17 bases remaining between them. Looked up from germline, CDR1 is MGHRA and CDR2 is YSYEKL. The CDR3 has 17 amino acids. CDR3 sequence reads: CASSQDTGRSVAYEQYF. In nucleotides, the CDR3 is TGCGCCAGCAGCCAAGATACAGGGCGTTCTGTCGCCTACGAGCAGTACTTC.

The chain has TRBV19 and TRBJ1-4; no definite D call. Trimming removed 0 bases at V and 10 bases at J, with 12 bases between. This CDR3 is 14 amino acids long. Germline CDR1 and CDR2: LNHDA and SQIVND (reference sequence). This CDR3 is CASSIDREGRKLFF. In DNA form, the CDR3 reads TGTGCCAGTAGTATAGATCGAGAGGGCCGAAAACTGTTTTTT.

This sequence joins TRBV7-3 and TRBJ2-1, with TRBD2 matching 9 bases. The V segment lost 3 bases and the J segment 4 bases; nucleotides outside the gene matches: 7. Germline V gives CDR1 SGHTA, CDR2 FQGTGA. This CDR3 has 16 amino acids. The CDR3 DNA sequence: TGTGCCAGCAGCTTTGGGGCGGGAGGGCGATACAATGAGCAGTTCTTC. Amino acid sequence: CASSFGAGGRYNEQFF.

The chain has TRBV3-1 (or the pseudogene TRBV3-2) and TRBJ1-6, with a tentative D call TRBD1 (6 bases). Trimming pared 3 bases from V and 7 bases from J, leaving 22 bases between. Looked up from germline, CDR1 is LGHDT and CDR2 is YNNKEL (reference sequence). This CDR3 contains 18 residues. CDR3 DNA: TGTGCCAGCAGCCAGGGGGCAGGACTCCTAAGGTGGAATTCACCCCTCCACTTT. Encoded protein: CASSQGAGLLRWNSPLHF.

The gene calls are TRBV2 and TRBJ2-7, with D tentatively TRBD1 (5 bases). The ends were cut back, 5 bases at V and 3 bases at J, with 8 bases in the middle. Looked up from germline, CDR1 is SNHLY and CDR2 is FYNNEI. The CDR3 length is 12 residues. CDR3 loop: CASSRQNYEQYF. The CDR3 DNA is TGTGCCAGCAGTCGACAGAACTACGAGCAGTACTTC.

The chain joins TRBV10-2 to TRBJ2-7, with TRBD1 identical over 7 bases. This CDR3 region has 16 residues. Trimming cost V 3 bases and J 3 bases; bases outside gene matches: 11. Germline V gene lookup returns CDR1 WSHSY and CDR2 SAAADI. The CDR3 coding sequence is TGCGCCAGCAGTGATAGACAGGGCACGAAAAACTACGAGCAGTACTTC. This encodes CASSDRQGTKNYEQYF.

V is TRBV7-8 and J is TRBJ2-1; 9 bases fit TRBD2. The CDR3 loop spans 14 amino acids. Trimming removed 5 bases from V and 9 bases from J; junction bases left unmatched: 8. CDR1 is SGHVS, CDR2 FQNEAQ, per germline. CDR3 nucleotide sequence: TGTGCCAGCAGCCCTAGCGGGACGCACTTTGAGCAGTTCTTC. Amino acids: CASSPSGTHFEQFF.

J is TRBJ2-1 and V is TRBV7-9; a possible D gene is TRBD2 (5 bases). This CDR3 contains 14 residues. The germline V and J ends were trimmed by 4 bases and 8 bases, with 15 bases remaining between them. The germline V gene has CDR1 SEHNR and CDR2 FQNEAQ (reference sequence). The CDR3 protein is CASSSTTGNYEQFF. CDR3 in DNA: TGTGCCAGCAGCTCGACTACCGGTAATTATGAGCAGTTCTTC. Variable domain in full (rest from reference TRBV7-9 and TRBJ2-1): DTGVSQNPRHKITKRGQNVTFRCDPISEHNRLYWYRQTLGQGPEFLTYFQNEAQLEKSRLLSDRFSAERPKGSFSTLEIQRTEQGDSAMYLCASSSTTGNYEQFFGPGTRLTVL.